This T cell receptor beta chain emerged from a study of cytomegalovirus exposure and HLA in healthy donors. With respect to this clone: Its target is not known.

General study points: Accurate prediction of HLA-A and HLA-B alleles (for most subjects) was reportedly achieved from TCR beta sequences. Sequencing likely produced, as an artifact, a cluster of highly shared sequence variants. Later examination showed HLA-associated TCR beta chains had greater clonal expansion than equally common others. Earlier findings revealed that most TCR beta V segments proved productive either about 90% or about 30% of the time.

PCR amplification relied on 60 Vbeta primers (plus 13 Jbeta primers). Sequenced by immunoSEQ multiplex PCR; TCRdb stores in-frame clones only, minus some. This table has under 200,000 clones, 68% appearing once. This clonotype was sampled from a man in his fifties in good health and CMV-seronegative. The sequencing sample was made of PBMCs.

CDR3 protein: CASSAQGNSLYNSPLHF. Written as DNA, the CDR3 is TGTGCCAGCAGCGCACAGGGGAATTCGCTCTATAATTCACCCCTCCACTTT. The chain has TRBV7-9 and TRBJ1-6; 7 bases fit TRBD1. The CDR3 has 17 residues. Germline assignment: CDR1 SEHNR and CDR2 FQNEAQ (reference sequence). J gave up 3 bases and V 5 bases, and 10 bases lay outside the gene matches.